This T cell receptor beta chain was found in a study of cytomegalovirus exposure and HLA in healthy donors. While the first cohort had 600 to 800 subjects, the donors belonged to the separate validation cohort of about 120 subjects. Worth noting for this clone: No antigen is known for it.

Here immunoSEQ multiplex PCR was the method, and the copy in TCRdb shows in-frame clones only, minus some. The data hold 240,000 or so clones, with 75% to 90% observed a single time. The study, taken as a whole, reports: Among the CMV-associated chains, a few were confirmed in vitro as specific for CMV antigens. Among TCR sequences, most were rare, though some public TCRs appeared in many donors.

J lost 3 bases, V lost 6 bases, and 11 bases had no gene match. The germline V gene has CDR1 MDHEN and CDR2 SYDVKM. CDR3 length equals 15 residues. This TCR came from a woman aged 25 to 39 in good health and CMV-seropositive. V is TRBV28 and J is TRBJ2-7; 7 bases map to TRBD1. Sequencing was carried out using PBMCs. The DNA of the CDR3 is TGTGCCAGCAGAAACCCCGGGACAGCACACTACGAGCAGTACTTC. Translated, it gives CASRNPGTAHYEQYF.